These 15 T cell receptor beta chains were all obtained from the same sample, sequenced in a study of shared clonotypes between healthy human individuals. Libraries were prepared by immunoSEQ multiplex PCR; TCRdb keeps only in-frame clonotypes and omits some of them. The sample shows over 700,000 clones, around 70% of them seen only once. The sequencing sample was made of memory CD4+ T cells sorted from blood. Subset given: CD45RA-negative fraction. The receptors come from a young woman in good health.

The V gene is TRBV6-5, the J gene TRBJ1-4; D ambiguous. This CDR3 has 13 amino acids. Trimming took off 5 bases at V and 8 bases at J, with 12 bases between the two ends. Germline CDR1 reads MNHEY; CDR2 reads SVGAGI. This CDR3 is CASSTRNPEKLFF. The CDR3 DNA follows: TGTGCCAGCAGTACACGGAACCCGGAAAAACTGTTTTTT.

This clone was picked up many times. This rearrangement joins TRBV5-1 to TRBJ2-3, with 10 nucleotides matching TRBD2. CDR1 is SGHRS, CDR2 YFSETQ, per germline. The CDR3 is 17 residues long. V lost 0 bases, J lost 5 bases, and 9 bases stayed unmatched. CDR3 loop: CASSLEGRLAGEDTQYF. As DNA, the CDR3 is TGCGCCAGCAGCTTGGAGGGGCGGCTAGCGGGAGAAGATACGCAGTATTTT.

This clone has more than one count but fewer than ten. The chain recombines TRBV5-1 with TRBJ2-3; 10 nucleotides line up with TRBD2. The trim removed 4 bases at V and 1 base at J, leaving 3 bases unmatched. The CDR3 extends over 15 amino acids. The germline V gene encodes CDR1 SGHRS and CDR2 YFSETQ. For the CDR3, the DNA is TGCGCCAGCAGCGAAGGGACTAGCGGCACAGATACGCAGTATTTT. This encodes CASSEGTSGTDTQYF. Full variable domain (outside the CDR3, taken from reference TRBV5-1 and TRBJ2-3): KAGVTQTPRYLIKTRGQQVTLSCSPISGHRSVSWYQQTPGQGLQFLFEYFSETQRNKGNFPGRFSGRQFSNSRSEMNVSTLELGDSALYLCASSEGTSGTDTQYFGPGTRLTVL.

This clone turned up a few times. This chain links TRBV7-6 with TRBJ2-6, with TRBD1 identical over 10 bases. V trimming: 3 bases; J trimming: 4 bases; junction bases outside the gene matches: 3. Per the germline V gene, CDR1 is SGHVS and CDR2 is FNYEAQ. The CDR3 extends over 16 amino acids. The CDR3 DNA reads TGTGCCAGCAGCTTTAGACAGGGGGCCGGGGCCAACGTCCTGACTTTC. It specifies CASSFRQGAGANVLTF.

This clone was seen a handful of times. Within the sample, other DNA sequences also encode this same CDR3. This chain links TRBV6-1 with TRBJ1-1; 8 bases map to TRBD1. The CDR3 totals 14 residues. Germline V lookup: CDR1 MNHNS, CDR2 SASEGT. Trimming took 5 bases from V and 5 from J; bases not matched to a gene: 7. The CDR3 sequence is CASSPGQGWTEAFF. CDR3 sequence (DNA): TGTGCCAGCAGTCCCGGACAGGGTTGGACTGAAGCTTTCTTT.

CDR3 nucleotides: TGTGCCAGCAGCCCGCAAGCCTACAATGAGCAGTTCTTC. Translation gives CASSPQAYNEQFF. The gene calls are TRBV7-2 and TRBJ2-1; D is ambiguous. V lost 5 bases to trimming and J lost 2 bases, with 7 bases between them. The CDR3 totals 13 residues. Germline CDR1 SGHTA, CDR2 FQGNSA.

The J gene is TRBJ1-1, the V gene TRBV19, with a possible D match to TRBD1 (6 bases). The CDR3 runs to 14 residues. In germline, CDR1 is LNHDA, CDR2 SQIVND (reference sequence). With 7 bases removed from V and 0 bases from J, the gap between germline ends came to 12 bases. The CDR3: CASNGQRMNTEAFF. As DNA, the CDR3 is TGTGCCAGTAATGGACAGCGCATGAACACTGAAGCTTTCTTT.

The gene calls are TRBV29-1 and TRBJ2-1; possibly TRBD2 for D (6 bases). This CDR3 is built from 12 residues. In germline, CDR1 is SQVTM, CDR2 ANQGSEA. V lost 6 bases, J lost 7 bases, and 13 bases lay in between. CDR3 sequence reads: CSVRTTGNEQFF. CDR3 sequence (DNA): TGCAGCGTGCGGACTACGGGGAATGAGCAGTTCTTC.

The chain combines TRBV27 with TRBJ2-6; TRBD1 aligns across 7 bases. The germline CDR1 and CDR2 sequences are MNHEY and SMNVEV (reference sequence). V gave up 6 bases and J gave up 4 bases; unmatched junction bases: 3. The CDR3 loop spans 14 amino acids. CDR3 nucleotides: TGTGCCAGCAGCACAGGGGTCGGGGCCAACGTCCTGACTTTC. It translates to CASSTGVGANVLTF.

V usage is TRBV27 and J usage is TRBJ1-5; D is possibly TRBD1 (5 bases). Germline assignment: CDR1 MNHEY and CDR2 SMNVEV (reference sequence). Trimming shortened V by 6 bases and J by 4 bases, and 16 bases separated the two germline ends. This CDR3 spans 15 amino acids. The CDR3 spells CASRPPGLLNQPQHF. The CDR3 DNA sequence: TGTGCCAGCAGGCCGCCGGGACTGCTGAATCAGCCCCAGCATTTT.

The J gene is TRBJ2-3, the V gene TRBV11-2; maybe TRBD2 (6 bases). This CDR3 has 14 amino acids. Deletions cut 5 bases from V and 6 bases from J, with 15 bases between. Germline V gene sequence: CDR1 SGHAT, CDR2 FQNNGV. The CDR3 nucleotides are TGTGCCAGCAGCCCAACCCCCGCGGGGGATACGCAGTATTTT. The encoded protein is CASSPTPAGDTQYF.

The chain recombines TRBV19 with TRBJ2-7; maybe TRBD2 (6 bases). V was shortened by 6 bases and J by 4 bases, with 13 bases between the two germline ends. This CDR3 comprises 13 residues. Germline V gene lookup returns CDR1 LNHDA and CDR2 SQIVND (reference sequence). CDR3 amino acids: CASSEGLRYEQYF. The CDR3 DNA reads as TGTGCCAGTAGCGAGGGACTGCGATACGAGCAGTACTTC. Based on the CDR3 plus reference TRBV19 and TRBJ2-7, the full variable domain is DGGITQSPKYLFRKEGQNVTLSCEQNLNHDAMYWYRQDPGQGLRLIYYSQIVNDFQKGDIAEGYSVSREKKESFPLTVTSAQKNPTAFYLCASSEGLRYEQYFGPGTRLTVT.

V is TRBV7-9 and J is TRBJ2-1; D may be TRBD1 (5 bases). CDR1 and CDR2 from the germline V gene are SEHNR and FQNEAQ (reference sequence). Trimming took 5 bases from V and 3 from J, leaving 14 bases between them. This CDR3 region has 15 residues. CDR3 sequence (DNA): TGTGCCAGCAGCCTCGGACACAAAAACTACAATGAGCAGTTCTTC. It translates to CASSLGHKNYNEQFF.

V gene TRBV4-2 combines with J gene TRBJ2-5; 14 nucleotides line up with TRBD2. The CDR3 totals 15 residues. The ends lost 4 bases at V and 6 bases at J; junction bases unmatched: 4. Germline values: CDR1 LGHNA, CDR2 YNFKEQ. The CDR3 region has the DNA TGTGCCAGCAGCCTAGGACTAGCGGGAGGACAGACCCAGTACTTC. This translates into CASSLGLAGGQTQYF.

The chain combines TRBV29-1 with TRBJ2-7; D is ambiguous. Trimming shortened V by 7 bases and J by 5 bases, and 18 bases separated the two germline ends. This CDR3 spans 13 amino acids. Germline values: CDR1 SQVTM, CDR2 ANQGSEA. CDR3 in DNA: TGCAGCGACCTCGGGCTAGTCCGGAACGAGCAGTACTTC. Protein product: CSDLGLVRNEQYF.